The T cell receptor beta chain described here comes from a study of blood T cell repertoires in COVID-19. At the level of the study: Acute and convalescent COVID-19 samples came from the United States, Italy and Spain. The analysed material was cDNA or gDNA that came from T cells, B-cell-depleted T cells, or PBMCs.

The method was immunoSEQ multiplex PCR; TCRdb's version includes in-frame clones alone and lacks a portion of them. The sample has around 220,000 clones, under 95% seen once; the top ten hold 1.9%. Germline V CDR1 and CDR2: SQVTM, ANQGSEA. The V and J ends lost 6 bases and 7 bases, in that order; junction bases with no gene match: 5. This CDR3 contains 12 residues. Individuals aged 18 to 89 years were recruited from about two dozen US areas. V usage is TRBV29-1 and J usage is TRBJ2-1, with 8 bases aligning to TRBD1. The source of this sequence is a woman aged 18-29 years who had recovered from COVID-19. The sequenced sample was PBMCs or T cells enriched from blood (not recorded which). CDR3 nucleotide sequence: TGCAGCGTGGACAGGGTAGGTAATGAGCAGTTCTTC. It yields the protein CSVDRVGNEQFF.